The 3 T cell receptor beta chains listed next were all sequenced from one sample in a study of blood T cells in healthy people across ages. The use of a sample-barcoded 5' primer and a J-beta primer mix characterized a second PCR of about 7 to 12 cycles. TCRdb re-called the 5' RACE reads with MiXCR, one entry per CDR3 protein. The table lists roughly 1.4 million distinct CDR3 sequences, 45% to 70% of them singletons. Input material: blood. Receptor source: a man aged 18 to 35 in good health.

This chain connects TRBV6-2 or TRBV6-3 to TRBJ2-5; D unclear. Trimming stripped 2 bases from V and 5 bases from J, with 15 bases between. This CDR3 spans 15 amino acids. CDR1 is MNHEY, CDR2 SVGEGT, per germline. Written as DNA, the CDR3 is TGTGCCAGCAGTTACACTCCGGGTAGAGCGGAGACCCAGTACTTC. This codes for CASSYTPGRAETQYF.

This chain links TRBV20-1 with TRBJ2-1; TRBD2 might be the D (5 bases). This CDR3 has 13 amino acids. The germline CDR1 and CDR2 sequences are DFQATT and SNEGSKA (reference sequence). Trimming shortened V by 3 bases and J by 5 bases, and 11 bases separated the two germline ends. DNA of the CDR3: TGCAGTGCTAGCGGGGAGCGACACAATGAGCAGTTCTTC. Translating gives CSASGERHNEQFF.

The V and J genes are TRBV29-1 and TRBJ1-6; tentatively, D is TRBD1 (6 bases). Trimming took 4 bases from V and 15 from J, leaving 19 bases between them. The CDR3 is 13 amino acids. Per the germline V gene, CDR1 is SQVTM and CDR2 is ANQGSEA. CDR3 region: CSVVRQGRTLLHF. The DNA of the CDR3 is TGCAGCGTTGTGCGTCAGGGGAGGACACTCCTCCACTTT.